This TCR beta chain is drawn from a study of cytomegalovirus exposure and HLA in healthy donors (TCRdb year 2017). Describing the broader study: In an earlier analysis of several hundred of the donors, about 270 Gb of sequence data and 117 million unique TCR beta sequences from about 179 million T cells were reported. About 280 gigabases of sequencing data and approximately 92 million unique TCR sequences made up an early release that covered around 640 HLA-typed donors. Among the roughly 370 genotyped donors, around 81% belonged to the genetic ancestry cluster associated with self-reported Caucasian donors. The study aimed to test whether signatures of past pathogen exposure could be identified by cataloging public T cell receptors. The T cell repertoires of 550 to 850 subjects were profiled by immunosequencing and related to cytomegalovirus serostatus. Besides the first cohort of about 730 subjects, a separate validation cohort made up of over 100 different subjects was used. The study combined high-throughput TCR immunosequencing, statistical association of individual TCRs with disease status, and machine learning to predict cytomegalovirus infection status. To study patterns of TCR occurrence, a later analysis re-analyzed previously published TCR beta repertoires from around 660 donors and added high-resolution HLA genotyping. Rather than using new phenotypic data, the later analysis identified candidate immune exposures from TCR beta sequences and from how often those sequences occurred across donors. An earlier analysis of several hundred of the donors applied high-throughput TCR beta sequencing to assess whether each TCR beta V gene segment acted as functional or pseudogenic. Donor age, sex, ethnicity and CMV serostatus were compiled together with the repertoire data. In a later genetic analysis, genome-wide SNP genotypes for about 60% of the 666 donors were used, and that subset was treated as a discovery cohort. All discovery cohort repertoires had been generated on a single sequencing platform. Both class I and class II loci were covered by HLA typing, at four-digit resolution. Typing coverage varied by locus: 629-630 donors for A, B, C, DRB1 and DQB1; approximately 500 for DQA1; more than 600 for DPA1; roughly 450 for DPB1. About 5 DR-DQ haplotypes were handled as single units for association and clustering, since linkage in the cohort was strong. Across approximately 420 genotyped donors of the cohort, an average of roughly 230,000 unique TCR beta nucleotide sequences per donor were sequenced, and roughly 20% of those sequences were non-productive.

About this clone: Its recognized antigen is unknown. No quality values exist for individual bases; no much larger clone is one base distant.

In total, more than 500 healthy bone marrow donors made up the cohort. Cohort members were all nominally healthy when sampled, although unrecorded immune exposures were likely present. The donor tested CMV seronegative and was one of the 352 seronegative cohort members. Every donor gave a peripheral blood sample, and the peripheral blood mononuclear cells from that sample were used for TCR beta sequencing. The Qiagen DNeasy Blood Extraction Kit was used to extract genomic DNA from the blood cell samples. Library method: the immunoSEQ multiplex PCR assay. The multiplex PCR relied on a mix of 60 forward primers for TCR Vbeta segments and 13 reverse primers for TCR Jbeta segments. Amplification of the CDR3 region of rearranged TCR beta genes was performed with a multiplex PCR assay on genomic DNA. Amplified TCR beta libraries were sequenced as 87-base-pair reads on the Illumina HiSeq System. For the original study's pipeline: Across the 670 or so repertoires, a later analysis counted approximately 83 million unique TCR beta chains, around 10 million of which were shared by at least two donors. A nearest-neighbor algorithm error-corrected the raw reads and collapsed the reads into unique sequences, merging closely related sequences to remove PCR and sequencing errors. V, D and J gene segments were assigned by aligning CDR3 sequences to IMGT reference sequences. For a sequence to be retained, at least a six-nucleotide match to both a V gene segment and a J gene segment was required. A rearrangement counted as productive if the CDR3 had no stop codons and remained in frame with V and J, and every other rearrangement counted as non-productive. Following IMGT convention, CDR3 was defined as the stretch from the second conserved V-encoded cysteine to the conserved J-encoded phenylalanine. The earlier analysis of 500 to 650 of the donors excluded any sequence lacking an unambiguous match to a single V gene segment. An earlier analysis of about 600 of the donors called V segments functional above 56.7% productive rearrangements and segregating when the between-donor standard deviation exceeded 5%. To diagnose cytomegalovirus status from the catalog of TCR beta chain sequences, a statistical classification framework was built. V and J gene assignment, in a later analysis, came from comparing TCR nucleotide sequences with IMGT/GENE-DB human TR gene sequences. The TCRdist pipeline was used in a later analysis to assign CDR3 sequences and most-parsimonious VDJ recombination scenarios. In a later analysis, each TCR beta chain was defined by its CDR3 amino acid sequence together with its V-gene family, and reads without a unique V-gene family were excluded. As a way to deal with suspected cross-contamination and a sequencing artifact, a later analysis dropped hundreds of nucleotide sequences that were highly shared and had low generation probability. In a later analysis, a clonal expansion index for each public chain was calculated from normalized within-repertoire ranks of inferred template counts. A later analysis computed generation probabilities with a VDJ recombination model fitted to out-of-frame rearrangements, and checked the results against IGoR. In a later analysis, TCR-TCR, TCR-HLA and TCR-CMV co-occurrence was scored with hypergeometric tests, and a repertoire-size bias correction was applied to TCR pairs. In a later analysis, false discovery rates were estimated by permuting HLA or CMV assignments 20 times. In a later analysis, co-occurring TCRs were grouped using DBSCAN, with TCRdist sequence similarity added in when clustering inside HLA-allele-positive subsets. For co-occurrence clustering, repertoires with fewer than 30,000 or more than 120,000 public chains were excluded, along with 5 or 6 repertoires with anomalous nucleotide sharing. TCRdb retrieved this table from immuneACCESS and kept in-frame rearrangements only. Not all clones are present; in checked studies, unresolved V genes account for under half, and no reason is known for the remainder. V and J calls and clone size are copied from that table; D and trimming were computed from the DNA. This sample has around 200,000 clones in its table, and about 80% of those were observed once. About 0.6% of the sample is held by the ten biggest clonotypes.

Paper-wide results and their limitations: Because some donors lacked HLA typing at each locus, the association tests relied only on the typed subset. According to a later analysis, TCR association rates differed among HLA loci, with DRB1 alleles showing the most associated TCRs and HLA-C alleles showing the fewest. Only TCR beta chains were sequenced in this cohort, and the absence of alpha or paired-chain data limited detectable features. Most CMV-associated TCR beta chains appeared to be HLA-restricted in a later analysis, and the HLA associations seemed to be driven largely by CMV exposure. A later analysis found that HLA-associated TCR beta chains were more clonally expanded and had lower generation probabilities than equally common non-associated chains. V-gene and J-gene trimming of TCR beta chains was associated with a missense DCLRE1C variant in a later genetic analysis, and the association was replicated in an independent cohort. In a later genetic analysis, fewer N-insertions in productive TCRs were reported among donors in an Asian-associated ancestry cluster than the approximately 670-donor mean. In a later analysis, 15,000 to 20,000 TCR beta sequences were associated with specific HLA alleles at a false discovery rate of 0.05. Broadly in line with IMGT annotations, most TCR beta V segments showed up in productive rearrangements about 87% or about 30% of the time in an earlier analysis of around 550 of the donors. For the cohort, immune exposure information was limited to CMV serostatus. A further reported finding was that TCR beta sequences accurately predicted the HLA-A and HLA-B alleles for most subjects in the first cohort. It was suggested by the authors that the approach could potentially be generalized to other disease states and immunological phenotypes. In both the original and validation cohorts, the classifier was reported to diagnose cytomegalovirus status with high specificity and sensitivity. Sequencing depth was assumed to be roughly uniform across donors in the presence/absence analyses, though that assumption may not hold. A cluster of highly shared sequence variants was judged likely to represent a technical artifact of the sequencing pipeline. Correlated functional status among segregating V segments might reflect linkage disequilibrium, but an unknown experimental factor could not be ruled out. Because counts were too low, some 17 rarely observed V segments, including chromosome 9 orphons, were excluded from the earlier analysis of several hundred of the donors. When HLA alleles, especially DR and DQ, strongly co-occurred, TCR associations were difficult to assign to individual alleles. While some public TCRs were present in many individuals, most TCR sequences turned up only very rarely across donors. A few of the identified cytomegalovirus-associated TCR beta chains were confirmed in vitro to be specific for cytomegalovirus antigens. In the study, roughly 160 TCR beta chains were listed as associated with cytomegalovirus. Several of the top co-occurrence clusters appeared to be linked to parvovirus B19, influenza, CMV and Epstein-Barr virus, according to a later analysis.

This sequence originates from a woman in her 40s in good health and CMV-seronegative. Input material: PBMCs.

The CDR3 has the sequence CASRLFRGNQPQHF. In nucleotides, the sequence is TGTGCCAGCAGGTTATTCAGGGGCAATCAGCCCCAGCATTTT. The rearranged chain carries TRBV6-5 and TRBJ1-5; matching of 5 bases hints at TRBD1 as the D gene. The germline V gene sets CDR1 to MNHEY and CDR2 to SVGAGI. V is reduced by 6 bases and J by 2 bases, leaving a spacing of 11 bases between them. The CDR3 contains 14 residues, cysteine and phenylalanine counted. Only CDR3 DNA is held: 42 bases, read in frame from base 1.